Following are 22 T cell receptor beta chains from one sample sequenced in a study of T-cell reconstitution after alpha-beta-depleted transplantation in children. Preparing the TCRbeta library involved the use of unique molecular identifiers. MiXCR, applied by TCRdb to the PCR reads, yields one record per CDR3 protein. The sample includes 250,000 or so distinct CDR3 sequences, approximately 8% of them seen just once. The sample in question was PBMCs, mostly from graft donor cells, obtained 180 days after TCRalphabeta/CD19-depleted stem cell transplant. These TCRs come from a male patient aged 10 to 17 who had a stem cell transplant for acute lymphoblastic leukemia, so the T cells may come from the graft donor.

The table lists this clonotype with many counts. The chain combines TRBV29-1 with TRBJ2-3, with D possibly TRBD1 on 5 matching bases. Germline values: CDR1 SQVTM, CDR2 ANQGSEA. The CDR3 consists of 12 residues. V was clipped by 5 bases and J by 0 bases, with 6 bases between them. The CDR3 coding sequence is TGCAGCGTTCCAGGGAGCACAGATACGCAGTATTTT. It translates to CSVPGSTDTQYF.

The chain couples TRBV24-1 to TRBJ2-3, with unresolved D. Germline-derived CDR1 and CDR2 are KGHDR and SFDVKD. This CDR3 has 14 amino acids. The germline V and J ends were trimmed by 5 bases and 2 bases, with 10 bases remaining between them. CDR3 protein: CATSAGRYTDTQYF. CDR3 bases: TGTGCCACCAGTGCTGGGCGGTACACAGATACGCAGTATTTT.

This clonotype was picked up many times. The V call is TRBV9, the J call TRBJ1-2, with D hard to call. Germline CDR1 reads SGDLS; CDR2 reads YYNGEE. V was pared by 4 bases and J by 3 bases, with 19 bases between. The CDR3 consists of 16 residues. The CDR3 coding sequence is TGTGCCAGCAGCTCCCCCTCATCCGCTCCTCACTATGGCTACACCTTC. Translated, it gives CASSSPSSAPHYGYTF.

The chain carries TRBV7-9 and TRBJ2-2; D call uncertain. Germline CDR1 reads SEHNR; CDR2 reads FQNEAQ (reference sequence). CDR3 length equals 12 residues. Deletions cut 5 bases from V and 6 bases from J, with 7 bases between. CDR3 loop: CASSPGPGELFF. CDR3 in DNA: TGTGCCAGCAGCCCCGGGCCCGGGGAGCTGTTTTTT.

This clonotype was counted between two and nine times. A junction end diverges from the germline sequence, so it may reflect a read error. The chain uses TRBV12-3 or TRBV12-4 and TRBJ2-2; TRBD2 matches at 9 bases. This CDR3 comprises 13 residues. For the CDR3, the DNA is TGTGCCAGCAATTTAGCGGGAGCCGGGGAGCTGTTTTTT. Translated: CASNLAGAGELFF.

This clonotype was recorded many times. The chain's CDR3 is CASSVGGRDTYEQYF. The CDR3 DNA reads as TGTGCCAGCAGCGTAGGGGGCCGGGACACTTACGAGCAGTACTTC. V is TRBV9 and J is TRBJ2-7; possibly TRBD1 for D (6 bases). The CDR3 totals 15 residues. Trimming left V 0 bases short and J 4 bases short, with 14 bases between. The germline CDR1 and CDR2 sequences are SGDLS and YYNGEE.

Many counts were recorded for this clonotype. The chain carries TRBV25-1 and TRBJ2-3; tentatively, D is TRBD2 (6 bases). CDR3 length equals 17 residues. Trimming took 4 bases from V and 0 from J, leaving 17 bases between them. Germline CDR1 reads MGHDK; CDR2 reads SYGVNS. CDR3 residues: CASSAVGAGASTDTQYF. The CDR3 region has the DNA TGTGCCAGCAGTGCCGTAGGAGCGGGTGCTAGCACAGATACGCAGTATTTT. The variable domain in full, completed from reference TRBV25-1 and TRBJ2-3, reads EADIYQTPRYLVIGTGKKITLECSQTMGHDKMYWYQQDPGMELHLIHYSYGVNSTEKGDLSSESTVSRIRTEHFPLTLESARPSHTSQYLCASSAVGAGASTDTQYFGPGTRLTVL.

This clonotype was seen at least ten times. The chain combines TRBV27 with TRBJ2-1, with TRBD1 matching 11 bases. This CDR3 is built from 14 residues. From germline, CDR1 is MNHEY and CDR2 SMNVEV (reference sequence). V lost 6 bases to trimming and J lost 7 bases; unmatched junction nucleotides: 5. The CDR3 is CASSPRDRGNEQFF. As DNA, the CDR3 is TGTGCCAGCAGCCCCCGGGACAGGGGGAATGAGCAGTTCTTC.

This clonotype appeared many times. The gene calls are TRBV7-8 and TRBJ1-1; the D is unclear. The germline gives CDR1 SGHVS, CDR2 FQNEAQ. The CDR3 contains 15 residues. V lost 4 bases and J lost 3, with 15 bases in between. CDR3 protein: CASSSGVRVYTEAFF. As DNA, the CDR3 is TGTGCCAGCAGCTCAGGTGTTCGTGTGTACACTGAAGCTTTCTTT.

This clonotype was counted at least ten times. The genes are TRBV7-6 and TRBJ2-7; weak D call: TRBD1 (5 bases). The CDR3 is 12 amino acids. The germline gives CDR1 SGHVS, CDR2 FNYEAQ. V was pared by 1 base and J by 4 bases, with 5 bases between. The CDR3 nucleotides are TGTGCCAGCAGCTTAGGACAGTACGAGCAGTACTTC. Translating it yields CASSLGQYEQYF. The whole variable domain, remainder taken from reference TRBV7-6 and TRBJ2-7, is GAGVSQSPRYKVTKRGQDVALRCDPISGHVSLYWYRQALGQGPEFLTYFNYEAQQDKSGLPNDRFSAERPEGSISTLTIQRTEQRDSAMYRCASSLGQYEQYFGPGTRLTVT.

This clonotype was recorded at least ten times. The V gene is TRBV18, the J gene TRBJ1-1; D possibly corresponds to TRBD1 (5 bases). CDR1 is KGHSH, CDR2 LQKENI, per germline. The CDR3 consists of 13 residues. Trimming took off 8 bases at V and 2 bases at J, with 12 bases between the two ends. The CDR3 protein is CASASQGNTEAFF. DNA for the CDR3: TGTGCCAGCGCAAGTCAGGGAAACACTGAAGCTTTCTTT.

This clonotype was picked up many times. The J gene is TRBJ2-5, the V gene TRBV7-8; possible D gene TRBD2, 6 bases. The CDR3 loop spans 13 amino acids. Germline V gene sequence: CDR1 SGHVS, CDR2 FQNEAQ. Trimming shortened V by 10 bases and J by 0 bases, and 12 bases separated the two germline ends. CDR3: CATLGTHQETQYF. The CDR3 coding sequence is TGTGCCACCCTTGGGACTCACCAAGAGACCCAGTACTTC.

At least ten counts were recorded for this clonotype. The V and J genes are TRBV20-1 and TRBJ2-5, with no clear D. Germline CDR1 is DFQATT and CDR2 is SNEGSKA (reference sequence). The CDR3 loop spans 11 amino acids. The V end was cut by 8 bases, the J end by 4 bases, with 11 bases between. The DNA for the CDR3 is TGCAGTACCCCTCGAGTAGAGACCCAGTACTTC. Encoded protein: CSTPRVETQYF.

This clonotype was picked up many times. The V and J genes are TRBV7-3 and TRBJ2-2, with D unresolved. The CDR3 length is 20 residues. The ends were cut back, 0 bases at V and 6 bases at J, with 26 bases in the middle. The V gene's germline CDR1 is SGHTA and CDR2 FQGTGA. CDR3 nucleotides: TGTGCCAGCAGCTTAACGGGAAGTCTCCACCGTGGGCCTCTCTCCGGGGAGCTGTTTTTT. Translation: CASSLTGSLHRGPLSGELFF.

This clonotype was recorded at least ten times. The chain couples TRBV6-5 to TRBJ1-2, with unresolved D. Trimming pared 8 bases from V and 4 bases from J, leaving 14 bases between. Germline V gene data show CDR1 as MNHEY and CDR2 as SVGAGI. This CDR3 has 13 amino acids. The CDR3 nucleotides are TGTGCCAGCTCCCTTGGGGTAGGCTATGGCTACACCTTC. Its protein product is CASSLGVGYGYTF.

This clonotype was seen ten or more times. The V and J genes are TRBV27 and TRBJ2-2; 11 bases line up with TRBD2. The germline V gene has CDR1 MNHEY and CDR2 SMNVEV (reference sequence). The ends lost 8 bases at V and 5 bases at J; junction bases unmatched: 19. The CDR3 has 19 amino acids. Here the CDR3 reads CASSPKVILAGVSTGELFF. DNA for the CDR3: TGTGCCAGCTCCCCAAAGGTGATACTAGCGGGGGTATCGACCGGGGAGCTGTTTTTT.

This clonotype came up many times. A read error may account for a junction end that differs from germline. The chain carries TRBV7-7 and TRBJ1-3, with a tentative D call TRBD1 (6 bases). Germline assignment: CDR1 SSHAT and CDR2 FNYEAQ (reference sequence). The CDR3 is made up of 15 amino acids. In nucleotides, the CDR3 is TGTGCTAGCAGCCCAGGGGAACCCTCTGGAAACACCATATATTTT. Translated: CASSPGEPSGNTIYF.

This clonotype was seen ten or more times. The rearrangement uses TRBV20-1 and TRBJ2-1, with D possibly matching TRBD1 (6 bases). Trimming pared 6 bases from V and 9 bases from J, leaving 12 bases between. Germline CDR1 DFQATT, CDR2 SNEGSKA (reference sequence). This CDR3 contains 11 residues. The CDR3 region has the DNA TGCAGTGCACGACAGGTGGTTGAGCAGTTCTTC. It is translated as CSARQVVEQFF.

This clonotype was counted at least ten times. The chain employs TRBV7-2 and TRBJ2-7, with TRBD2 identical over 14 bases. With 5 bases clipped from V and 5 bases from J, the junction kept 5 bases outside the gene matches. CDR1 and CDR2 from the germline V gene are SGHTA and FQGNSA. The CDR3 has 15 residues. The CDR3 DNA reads TGTGCCAGCAGCCGAGGACTAGCGGGAGGTAACGAGCAGTACTTC. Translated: CASSRGLAGGNEQYF.

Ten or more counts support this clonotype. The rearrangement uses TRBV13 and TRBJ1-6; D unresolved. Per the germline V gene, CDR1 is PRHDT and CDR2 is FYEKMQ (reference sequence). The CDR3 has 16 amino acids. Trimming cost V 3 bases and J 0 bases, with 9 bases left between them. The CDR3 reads CASSFGPSSYNSPLHF. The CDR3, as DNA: TGTGCCAGCAGCTTTGGGCCCAGCTCCTATAATTCACCCCTCCACTTT. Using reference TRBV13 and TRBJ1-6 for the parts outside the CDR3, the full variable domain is AAGVIQSPRHLIKEKRETATLKCYPIPRHDTVYWYQQGPGQDPQFLISFYEKMQSDKGSIPDRFSAQQFSDYHSELNMSSLELGDSALYFCASSFGPSSYNSPLHFGNGTRLTVT.

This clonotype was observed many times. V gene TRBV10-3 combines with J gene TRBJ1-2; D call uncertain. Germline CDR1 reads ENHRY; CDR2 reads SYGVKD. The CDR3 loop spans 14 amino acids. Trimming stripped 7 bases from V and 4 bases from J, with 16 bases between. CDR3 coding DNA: TGTGCCATCACTATCGAGCCGACGAGCTATGGCTACACCTTC. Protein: CAITIEPTSYGYTF.

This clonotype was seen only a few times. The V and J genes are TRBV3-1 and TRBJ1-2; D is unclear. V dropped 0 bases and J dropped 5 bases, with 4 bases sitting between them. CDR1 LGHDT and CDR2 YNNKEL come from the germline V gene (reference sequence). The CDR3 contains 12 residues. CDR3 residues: CASSQDSYGYTF. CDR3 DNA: TGTGCCAGCAGCCAAGATAGTTATGGCTACACCTTC.